The 27 T cell receptor beta chains listed next were all sequenced from one sample in a study of T-cell memory formation after mild COVID-19. TCRdb re-called the 5' RACE reads through MiXCR, storing one row per CDR3 protein. The sample consists of roughly 350,000 distinct CDR3 sequences, roughly an eighth of them appearing once. Specimen: PBMCs or a T cell subset sorted from them (not recorded which). The receptors here all came from a man between 18 and 35 years old who had mild COVID-19 (a few samples of this study predate the infection). Cell type and time point are not known.

This chain joins TRBV12-3 or TRBV12-4 and TRBJ1-1; no clear D. V was pared by 3 bases and J by 2 bases, with 16 bases between. The CDR3 is 16 residues long. The CDR3 nucleotides are TGTGCCAGCAGTTTCGGAGAGATGGACCCAAACACTGAAGCTTTCTTT. It translates to CASSFGEMDPNTEAFF.

The V gene is TRBV20-1, the J gene TRBJ2-5; D is tentatively TRBD1 or TRBD2 (5 bases each). Germline V gives CDR1 DFQATT, CDR2 SNEGSKA (reference sequence). V shed 0 bases and J shed 6 bases, with 8 bases lying between them. There are 12 residues in the CDR3. This chain's CDR3 is CSARDEGKTQYF. In DNA form, the CDR3 reads TGCAGTGCTAGAGACGAGGGGAAGACCCAGTACTTC.

The sample holds a few counts of this clonotype. This rearrangement joins TRBV7-9 to TRBJ1-1; perhaps TRBD1 as D (5 bases). The germline gives CDR1 SEHNR, CDR2 FQNEAQ (reference sequence). The germline V and J ends were trimmed by 2 bases and 5 bases, with 15 bases remaining between them. The CDR3 spans 15 residues. CDR3 DNA: TGTGCCAGCAGCTTACTCGGGGCTTCCCAGACTGAAGCTTTCTTT. The encoded protein is CASSLLGASQTEAFF.

Only one count was recorded for this clonotype. The J gene is TRBJ1-5, the V gene TRBV24-1; D uncertain. The germline V and J ends were trimmed by 3 bases and 6 bases, with 11 bases remaining between them. The CDR3 is 14 residues long. Germline values: CDR1 KGHDR, CDR2 SFDVKD. DNA of the CDR3: TGTGCCACCAGTGATCATACAATGATTCAGCCCCAGCATTTT. It yields the protein CATSDHTMIQPQHF.

The gene calls are TRBV7-2 and TRBJ2-3, with 8 positions matching TRBD2. This CDR3 spans 16 amino acids. CDR1 SGHTA and CDR2 FQGNSA come from the germline V gene. The trim removed 8 bases at V and 2 bases at J, leaving 12 bases unmatched. The CDR3 DNA reads TGTGCCAGCGGTAATGGGGTAGCGGGGTCCACAGATACGCAGTATTTT. As protein: CASGNGVAGSTDTQYF.

The chain couples TRBV12-3 or TRBV12-4 to TRBJ2-7, with D possibly being TRBD2 (7 bases). V shed 9 bases and J shed 2 bases, with 23 bases lying between them. The CDR3 is made up of 16 amino acids. CDR3 loop: CASSLGEGVRTYEQYF. CDR3 sequence (DNA): TGTGCCAGTTCTCTGGGGGAGGGGGTGAGGACCTACGAGCAGTACTTC.

There are a few counts of this clonotype. This chain links TRBV5-1 with TRBJ2-1, with 10 bases that match TRBD1. This CDR3 is built from 14 residues. CDR1 and CDR2 from the germline V gene are SGHRS and YFSETQ. Trimming took 9 bases from V and 3 from J; bases not matched to a gene: 6. In nucleotides, the CDR3 is TGCGCCACCGGACAGGGGGACGGCTACAATGAGCAGTTCTTC. This gives the protein CATGQGDGYNEQFF.

This clonotype was found many times. The V and J genes are TRBV27 and TRBJ2-3; D is unclear. CDR1 is MNHEY and CDR2 is SMNVEV in the germline V gene (reference sequence). The ends were cut back, 3 bases at V and 0 bases at J, with 13 bases in the middle. CDR3 length: 16 residues. CDR3 bases: TGTGCCAGCAGTTTCTCAAGAGTTACTAGCACAGATACGCAGTATTTT. Translation gives CASSFSRVTSTDTQYF.

The chain has TRBV21-1 and TRBJ2-7. TRBV21-1 is deemed a pseudogene. The CDR3 extends over 12 amino acids. DNA of the CDR3: TGTGCCAGCGGCACAAGCTCCTACGAGCAGTACTTC. Its protein is CASGTSSYEQYF.

The J gene is TRBJ2-3, the V gene TRBV7-7, with D possibly being TRBD1 (6 bases). V lost 3 bases and J lost 4, with 11 bases in between. Germline loops: CDR1 SSHAT, CDR2 FNYEAQ (reference sequence). The CDR3 covers 14 residues. The CDR3 nucleotides read TGTGCCAGCAGCTTTACAGGGAAGGCAGATACGCAGTATTTT. It specifies CASSFTGKADTQYF.

The sample holds a few counts of this clonotype. The V gene is TRBV27, the J gene TRBJ2-7, with TRBD1 matching 9 bases. Germline values: CDR1 MNHEY, CDR2 SMNVEV (reference sequence). The CDR3 spans 17 residues. The V segment lost 5 bases and the J segment 5 bases; nucleotides outside the gene matches: 16. The CDR3 here is CASSGGGTGRVLDEQYF. Written as DNA, the CDR3 is TGTGCCAGCAGTGGGGGAGGGACAGGGAGGGTGCTAGACGAGCAGTACTTC.

This clonotype has a handful of counts. This chain joins TRBV20-1 and TRBJ2-7; 8 bases align to TRBD1. Germline V gene sequence: CDR1 DFQATT, CDR2 SNEGSKA (reference sequence). The trim removed 6 bases at V and 0 bases at J, leaving 4 bases unmatched. This CDR3 has 13 amino acids. CDR3 in amino acids: CSAGDRSSYEQYV. The CDR3 DNA reads as TGCAGTGCCGGGGACAGGAGCTCCTACGAGCAGTACGTC.

The gene calls are TRBV27 and TRBJ1-2; TRBD1 might be the D (5 bases). CDR3 length: 18 residues. The germline gives CDR1 MNHEY, CDR2 SMNVEV (reference sequence). V gave up 8 bases and J gave up 3 bases, with 28 bases separating them. The CDR3 sequence: CASRPGGAGVGVDYGYTF. The CDR3 DNA follows: TGTGCCAGCCGACCTGGAGGGGCGGGAGTTGGTGTAGACTATGGCTACACCTTC.

This chain links TRBV29-1 with TRBJ2-7, with D tentatively TRBD2 (5 bases). CDR1 is SQVTM, CDR2 ANQGSEA, per germline. V was trimmed by 4 bases and J by 3 bases, leaving 10 bases between them. This CDR3 spans 12 amino acids. For the CDR3, the DNA is TGCAGCGTTGTTCGGGGAAACTACGAGCAGTACTTC. Protein product: CSVVRGNYEQYF.

V and J are TRBV11-2 and TRBJ2-2; D is unresolved. Between the trimmed V and J ends, which lost 2 bases and 1 base, there was a span of 8 bases. CDR3 length equals 15 residues. Per germline, CDR1 SGHAT and CDR2 FQNNGV. CDR3 in DNA: TGTGCCAGCAGCTTACGACACATGAACACCGGGGAGCTGTTTTTT. It codes for CASSLRHMNTGELFF.

The chain carries TRBV2 and TRBJ2-5, with TRBD2 matching 9 bases. V shed 10 bases, J shed 5 bases, and the junction held 11 bases outside the gene matches. The CDR3 has 14 amino acids. Germline lookup yields CDR1 SNHLY and CDR2 FYNNEI. The CDR3 coding sequence is TGTGCCACCCCCCTTGGGACTAGCAGGGAGACCCAGTACTTC. Protein sequence: CATPLGTSRETQYF.

The gene calls are TRBV7-2 and TRBJ2-3; tentative D call: TRBD2 (5 bases). Germline V gene sequence: CDR1 SGHTA, CDR2 FQGNSA. CDR3 length equals 18 residues. V was shortened by 5 bases and J by 1 base, with 22 bases between the two germline ends. CDR3 loop: CASSDSSSGFGGTDTQYF. CDR3 nucleotide sequence: TGTGCCAGCAGCGATTCCTCTTCGGGGTTTGGGGGCACAGATACGCAGTATTTT.

The chain is built from TRBV6-6 and TRBJ2-2; 11 bases are shared with TRBD2. The trim removed 4 bases at V and 9 bases at J, leaving 4 bases unmatched. CDR1 MNHNY and CDR2 SVGAGI come from the germline V gene (reference sequence). The CDR3 has 14 residues. Written as DNA, the CDR3 is TGTGCCAGCAGTTCGGTAGCGGGGGGGCGGGAGCTGTTTTTT. It is translated as CASSSVAGGRELFF.

The genes are TRBV19 and TRBJ1-5; D gene unclear. This CDR3 region has 12 residues. The germline V gene has CDR1 LNHDA and CDR2 SQIVND (reference sequence). Trimming took off 1 base at V and 6 bases at J, with 4 bases between the two ends. Here the CDR3 DNA reads TGTGCCAGTAGTATAGGGATTCAGCCCCAGCATTTT. Encoded protein: CASSIGIQPQHF.

The sample holds many counts of this clonotype. The chain combines TRBV4-1 with TRBJ2-3; D not resolved. Between the trimmed V and J ends, which lost 0 bases and 0 bases, there was a span of 10 bases. CDR3 length: 16 residues. CDR1 and CDR2 (germline): MGHRA, YSYEKL. The CDR3 sequence is CASSQETHPSTDTQYF. The CDR3 nucleotides are TGCGCCAGCAGCCAAGAGACTCACCCTAGCACAGATACGCAGTATTTT.

This clonotype was counted between two and nine times. The genes are TRBV29-1 and TRBJ2-1; D gene unclear. The CDR3 runs 13 residues. Per germline, CDR1 SQVTM and CDR2 ANQGSEA. The V end lost 4 bases, the J end lost 2 bases, and 9 bases lay between the germline ends. CDR3 in amino acids: CSVALPTYNEQFF. Written as DNA, the CDR3 is TGCAGCGTTGCCCTCCCAACCTACAATGAGCAGTTCTTC.

This clonotype was found many times. V and J are TRBV6-5 and TRBJ1-4; D is unclear. Trimming shortened V by 3 bases and J by 5 bases, and 7 bases separated the two germline ends. Germline lookup yields CDR1 MNHEY and CDR2 SVGAGI. This CDR3 region has 13 residues. This CDR3 reads CASSYLVNEKLFF. CDR3 DNA: TGTGCCAGCAGTTATCTCGTAAATGAAAAACTGTTTTTT.

The genes are TRBV29-1 and TRBJ2-1, with D maybe TRBD1 (5 bases). This CDR3 spans 12 amino acids. The germline V gene encodes CDR1 SQVTM and CDR2 ANQGSEA. The germline V and J ends were trimmed by 4 bases and 8 bases, with 12 bases remaining between them. The DNA for the CDR3 is TGCAGCGTTGCCAGGGATGGCGATGAGCAGTTCTTC. This gives the protein CSVARDGDEQFF.

This clonotype has only a few counts. This rearrangement joins TRBV4-2 to TRBJ2-1, with 7 bases lining up with TRBD1. Looked up from germline, CDR1 is LGHNA and CDR2 is YNFKEQ. V lost 1 base, J lost 8 bases, and 8 bases stayed unmatched. CDR3 length: 15 residues. The CDR3 nucleotides read TGTGCCAGCAGCCAAGGGGACAGTAGTTCCGATGAGCAGTTCTTC. As protein: CASSQGDSSSDEQFF.

This clonotype was observed a handful of times. The CDR3 DNA reads TGTGCCAGCAGCCCCGATTTAGGGGGATCCACAGATACGCAGTATTTT. It yields the protein CASSPDLGGSTDTQYF. The chain carries TRBV7-6 and TRBJ2-3; TRBD1 might be the D (6 bases). This CDR3 is built from 16 residues. Trimming removed 5 bases at V and 2 bases at J, with 17 bases between. Germline V gives CDR1 SGHVS, CDR2 FNYEAQ.

This clonotype came up a few times. The chain combines TRBV5-1 with TRBJ1-1, with D perhaps TRBD1 (5 bases). Trimming left V 2 bases short and J 6 bases short, with 14 bases between. Germline-derived CDR1 and CDR2 are SGHRS and YFSETQ. The CDR3 length is 14 residues. The CDR3: CASSLGTVGAEAFF. The DNA for the CDR3 is TGCGCCAGCAGCTTAGGGACGGTAGGCGCTGAAGCTTTCTTT.

This clonotype was recorded a few times. The CDR3 here is CASSPLGGEYNEQFF. For the CDR3, the DNA is TGTGCCAGCAGTCCACTGGGGGGGGAATACAATGAGCAGTTCTTC. The chain couples TRBV27 to TRBJ2-1; 7 bases map to TRBD2. The junction had 8 bases not matched to a gene; V was cut back by 5 bases and J by 4 bases. The CDR3 sequence is 15 residues long. CDR1 and CDR2 from the germline V gene are MNHEY and SMNVEV (reference sequence).